A selection of T cell receptor beta chains follows, all from one sample in a study of T cell changes during pregnancy in multiple sclerosis. Sequenced by immunoSEQ multiplex PCR; TCRdb stores in-frame clones only, minus some. The sample carries fewer than 50,000 clones, roughly 88% recorded once. The sequenced sample was peripheral blood, obtained in the second trimester of pregnancy. The receptors shown here come from a female donor in good health, enrolled as a control in a pregnancy study. Both conserved end residues are part of each CDR3. The D gene is left open where the match is weak. Clone size is shown for a subset of rows, as once, few, many or a class of expanded clone.

>TRBD1|TRBJ2-6|TRBV10-3|-
CAIRPGTGLSGANVLTF
TGTGCCATCAGACCCGGGACAGGGTTATCTGGGGCCAACGTCCTGACTTTC
>-|TRBJ2-3|TRBV7-8|once
CASSPRTGSTDTQYF
TGTGCCAGCAGCCCCCGGACGGGAAGCACAGATACGCAGTATTTT
>-|TRBJ1-2|TRBV18|-
CASSPSGDYGYTF
TGTGCCAGCTCACCGTCAGGGGACTATGGCTACACCTTC
>-|TRBJ2-7|TRBV20-1|-
CSASGENEQYF
TGCAGTGCTTCGGGGGAGAACGAGCAGTACTTC
>-|TRBJ2-3|TRBV30|-
CAWGHTDTQYF
TGTGCCTGGGGGCACACAGATACGCAGTATTTT
>-|TRBJ2-7|TRBV29-1|-
CSVEEDGRRREQYF
TGCAGCGTTGAAGAGGACGGACGGAGGCGGGAGCAGTACTTC
>TRBD2|TRBJ2-3|TRBV29-1|once
CSVGGRAGTDTQYF
TGCAGCGTTGGCGGGAGGGCCGGCACAGATACGCAGTATTTT
>-|TRBJ2-1|TRBV13|once
CASKFRGVAPGGQFF
TGTGCCAGCAAGTTCCGAGGGGTAGCCCCCGGGGGGCAGTTCTTC
>-|TRBJ1-6|TRBV9|-
CASSPEERSPLHF
TGTGCCAGCAGCCCAGAGGAGAGATCACCCCTCCACTTT
>TRBD2|TRBJ2-1|TRBV6-4|-
CASSVGTSGSGEQFF
TGTGCCAGCAGCGTCGGGACTAGCGGGAGTGGCGAGCAGTTCTTC
>TRBD1|TRBJ1-2|TRBV6-7|-
CASTPNRQGLGYGYTF
TGTGCCAGCACCCCCAACCGACAGGGGCTCGGCTATGGCTACACCTTC
>-|TRBJ1-2|TRBV4-1|-
CASSQLSGVVGGYTF
TGCGCCAGCAGCCAGTTGTCAGGGGTTGTCGGTGGCTACACCTTC
>-|TRBJ1-2|TRBV30|-
CAWSPSGYTF
TGTGCCTGGAGTCCCTCGGGCTACACCTTC
>-|TRBJ2-1|TRBV11-2|-
CASSTRGGSGGRRNEQFF
TGTGCCAGCAGCACTAGGGGGGGCTCTGGCGGGAGAAGGAATGAGCAGTTCTTC
>TRBD1|TRBJ1-2|TRBV12-5|once
CASGLVGQGGGYTF
TGTGCTAGTGGTTTGGTAGGACAGGGGGGCGGCTACACCTTC
>TRBD2|TRBJ2-2|TRBV10-3|-
CAISESESGRAAGELFF
TGTGCCATCAGTGAGTCGGAAAGCGGGAGGGCCGCCGGGGAGCTGTTTTTT
>TRBD1|TRBJ1-5|TRBV10-1|-
CASSGPKGAAYSNQPQHF
TGCGCCAGCAGTGGCCCTAAGGGGGCAGCGTATAGCAATCAGCCCCAGCATTTT
>TRBD1|TRBJ1-6|TRBV5-4|-
CASSPPTGANSPLHF
TGTGCCAGCAGCCCCCCGACAGGGGCTAATTCACCCCTCCACTTT
>TRBD2|TRBJ2-3|TRBV9|-
CASSVGGRADTQYF
TGTGCCAGCAGCGTAGGAGGGAGGGCAGATACGCAGTATTTT
>TRBD1|TRBJ1-3|TRBV5-1|-
CASSSDRANIYF
TGCGCCAGCAGCTCCGACAGGGCGAACATATATTTT
>TRBD1|TRBJ1-2|TRBV10-3|-
CATRQVQGAEGYTF
TGTGCCACCCGACAAGTACAGGGGGCGGAAGGCTACACCTTC
>TRBD2|TRBJ2-2|TRBV11-2|-
CASSLGLAGGPGTGELFF
TGTGCCAGCAGCTTAGGACTAGCGGGGGGGCCGGGCACCGGGGAGCTGTTTTTT
>-|TRBJ2-3|TRBV27|-
CASSLGPTTDTQYF
TGTGCCAGCAGTTTAGGGCCCACCACAGATACGCAGTATTTT
>-|TRBJ2-7|TRBV4-3|-
CASSQDRGPGYEQYF
TGCGCCAGCAGCCAAGATCGAGGGCCCGGTTACGAGCAGTACTTC
>-|TRBJ1-1|TRBV19|few
CATHSGGASTEAFF
TGTGCCACTCATAGTGGTGGGGCTAGCACTGAAGCTTTCTTT
>TRBD1|TRBJ1-2|TRBV2|-
CASGRQGAYGYTF
TGTGCCAGCGGGAGACAGGGAGCCTATGGCTACACCTTC
>-|TRBJ2-7|TRBV19|few
CASSSTYEQYF
TGTGCCAGTAGTTCAACATACGAGCAGTACTTC
>TRBD1|TRBJ1-2|TRBV10-3|-
CATRTGGLGWENYGYTF
TGTGCCACCCGGACAGGGGGGTTGGGTTGGGAAAACTATGGCTACACCTTC
>-|TRBJ2-1|TRBV7-2|-
CASSPVYNEQFF
TGTGCCAGCAGCCCCGTATACAATGAGCAGTTCTTC
>TRBD2|TRBJ2-7|TRBV5-4|-
CASSLGSGLAVYEQYF
TGTGCCAGCAGCTTGGGCTCGGGACTAGCGGTTTACGAGCAGTACTTC
>TRBD2|TRBJ2-5|TRBV5-1|-
CASSPGLAGSQETQYF
TGCGCCAGCAGCCCGGGACTAGCGGGATCTCAAGAGACCCAGTACTTC
>TRBD1|TRBJ2-4|TRBV10-3|-
CAISETTGSIQYF
TGTGCCATCAGTGAGACGACAGGGAGCATTCAGTACTTC
>TRBD2|TRBJ2-1|TRBV29-1|-
CSVDRSGRVNEQFF
TGCAGCGTTGATCGTAGCGGGAGGGTCAATGAGCAGTTCTTC